Detailed here is one T cell receptor beta chain. Its specificity is unknown. The definition of stable Graves' hyperthyroidism was no ophthalmopathy progression within 18 months. Clinical symptoms, serum thyroxine and TRAb, thyroid ultrasound and orbital computed tomography were used for the diagnoses. From RNA transcripts, TCR beta CDR3 regions were amplified. HTBI primers were employed in a first-round RT-PCR of the TCR CDR3. In TCRdb, the multiplex PCR reads were re-called with MiXCR into one record per CDR3 protein. The sample contains around 290,000 distinct CDR3 sequences, approximately 15% of which appear only once. The CDR3 runs to 16 residues. V lost 6 bases and J lost 3; bases outside the gene matches: 14. The V gene's germline CDR1 is MNHEY and CDR2 SMNVEV (reference sequence). This sample is part of a study of T cells in Graves' hyperthyroidism and ophthalmopathy. Findings and caveats of the study: Blood also carried most thyroid clonotypes expanded above 0.001.

This receptor was taken from a woman in her thirties or forties with Graves' hyperthyroidism. Sequencing was performed on blood. The gene calls are TRBV27 and TRBJ2-7; TRBD1 aligns across 7 bases. The CDR3 is CASSLIPLHRGYEQYF. CDR3 nucleotide sequence: TGTGCCAGCAGCCTAATCCCCCTCCACAGGGGCTACGAGCAGTACTTC.